This T cell receptor beta chain was captured by sequencing in a study of cytomegalovirus exposure and HLA in healthy donors. The CDR3 contains 13 residues. The V end lost 5 bases, the J end lost 3 bases, and 10 bases lay between the germline ends. Germline CDR1 MDHEN, CDR2 SYDVKM. The PCR was carried out with 60 Vbeta primers and 13 Jbeta primers. Libraries were prepared by immunoSEQ multiplex PCR; TCRdb keeps only in-frame clonotypes and omits some of them. Of over 150,000 clones listed, about 65% are singletons. This clone was seen only once. The sequenced material came from PBMCs. This receptor was taken from a woman under 40 in good health and CMV-seronegative. The chain joins TRBV28 to TRBJ1-1; no clear D. CDR3 in amino acids: CASSPTEYTEAFF. CDR3 nucleotides: TGTGCCAGCAGTCCTACAGAGTACACTGAAGCTTTCTTT.